The 20 T cell receptor beta chains in this list originate from one sample, sequenced in a study of blood T cell repertoires in COVID-19. Profiling relied on immunoSEQ multiplex PCR, and the TCRdb table lists in-frame clones only, not all of them. There are 210,000 or so clones in the sample; approximately 86% occur only once, and around 1.5% lies in the top ten. Sequenced input: peripheral blood. The receptors derive from a man between 18 and 29 years old with active or convalescent COVID-19.

The chain recombines TRBV2 with TRBJ1-6; D perhaps matches TRBD1 (5 bases). This CDR3 is 16 amino acids long. V gave up 1 base and J gave up 7 bases, with 14 bases separating them. The germline V gene encodes CDR1 SNHLY and CDR2 FYNNEI. Written as DNA, the CDR3 is TGTGCCAGCAGTGAAGGGAGGGCGCGGGGCAATTCACCCCTCCACTTT. It specifies CASSEGRARGNSPLHF. Full variable domain (outside the CDR3, taken from reference TRBV2 and TRBJ1-6): EPEVTQTPSHQVTQMGQEVILRCVPISNHLYFYWYRQILGQKVEFLVSFYNNEISEKSEIFDDQFSVERPDGSNFTLKIRSTKLEDSAMYFCASSEGRARGNSPLHFGNGTRLTVT.

The J gene is TRBJ1-3, the V gene TRBV7-2; D is undetermined. V was clipped by 1 base and J by 2 bases, with 12 bases between them. The CDR3 consists of 16 residues. CDR1 and CDR2 from the germline V gene are SGHTA and FQGNSA. The CDR3 region is CASSLGSRQAGNTIYF. CDR3 sequence (DNA): TGTGCCAGCAGCTTAGGGTCCAGGCAGGCTGGAAACACCATATATTTT.

CDR3 bases: TGTGCCAGCAGTTACTCTCCATATCGCGCTAATGAAAAACTGTTTTTT. Protein sequence: CASSYSPYRANEKLFF. The rearrangement uses TRBV6-2 or TRBV6-3 and TRBJ1-4; D not resolved. Germline V CDR1 and CDR2: MNHEY, SVGEGT. V was cut by 0 bases and J by 3 bases, with 11 bases left in between. The CDR3 consists of 16 residues.

The chain carries TRBV28 and TRBJ1-2, with TRBD1 matching 7 bases. The CDR3 has 15 residues. CDR1 and CDR2 from the germline V gene are MDHEN and SYDVKM. V shed 1 base, J shed 7 bases, and the junction held 9 bases outside the gene matches. For the CDR3, the DNA is TGTGCCAGCAGTTTATACCCGATGACAGGGTTTGGCTACACCTTC. Its protein is CASSLYPMTGFGYTF.

The chain is built from TRBV6-5 and TRBJ2-1; 10 nucleotides align to TRBD2. Germline CDR1 and CDR2: MNHEY and SVGAGI. J lost 10 bases, V lost 9 bases, and 12 bases had no gene match. The CDR3 loop spans 14 amino acids. CDR3 nucleotides: TGTGCCAGTTCCCCCCTAGCGGGAGCGAAAGAGCAGTTCTTC. Translated, it gives CASSPLAGAKEQFF.

The chain is built from TRBV7-9 and TRBJ2-2, with D tentatively TRBD2 (5 bases). Trimming cost V 5 bases and J 4 bases, with 23 bases left between them. This CDR3 is 18 amino acids long. CDR1 is SEHNR and CDR2 is FQNEAQ in the germline V gene (reference sequence). The CDR3 DNA reads as TGTGCCAGCAGCCCCGATTCCGCCAGCGGCCGAAGCACCGGGGAGCTGTTTTTT. Translated, it gives CASSPDSASGRSTGELFF.

This clone has a handful of counts. The germline gene is not matched at one end of the junction; a read error may be the cause. J is TRBJ2-3 and V is TRBV6-6, with D possibly being TRBD1 (6 bases). The V gene's germline CDR1 is MNHNY and CDR2 SVGAGI (reference sequence). This CDR3 comprises 13 residues. The CDR3 sequence: CASSYPPTGQGNF. The CDR3 DNA sequence: TGTGCCAGCAGTTACCCCCCTACGGGGCAGGGGAATTTT.

CDR3 in amino acids: CASSSVGSRGNEQFF. In DNA form, the CDR3 reads TGTGCCAGCAGCTCTGTAGGGTCCAGGGGCAATGAGCAGTTCTTC. The rearrangement joins TRBV5-8 to TRBJ2-1, with D maybe TRBD1 (6 bases). V lost 3 bases to trimming and J lost 6 bases, with 16 bases between them. CDR3 length: 15 amino acids. The germline V gene encodes CDR1 SGHTS and CDR2 YDEGEE.

The rearrangement uses TRBV30 and TRBJ1-2, with 7 bases that match TRBD1. V shed 6 bases, J shed 5 bases, and the junction held 3 bases outside the gene matches. The CDR3 consists of 11 residues. Germline values: CDR1 GTSNPN, CDR2 SVGIG (reference sequence). In nucleotides, the CDR3 is TGTGCCTGCCAGGGGGGATATGGCTACACCTTC. It codes for CACQGGYGYTF.

The count of this clone is one. The chain combines TRBV7-9 with TRBJ2-1; TRBD2 matches at 9 bases. CDR3 length: 15 amino acids. Unmatched junction bases numbered 7, after V lost 6 bases and J lost 4 bases. Germline CDR1 is SEHNR and CDR2 is FQNEAQ (reference sequence). CDR3 bases: TGTGCCAGCAGTTCACCGGGACTAGCTTACAATGAGCAGTTCTTC. Its translation: CASSSPGLAYNEQFF.

The count of this clone is one. The chain joins TRBV5-1 to TRBJ2-1; 9 bases are shared with TRBD1. The CDR3 runs 14 residues. V was pared by 1 base and J by 8 bases, with 4 bases of the junction left unmatched. The germline V gene has CDR1 SGHRS and CDR2 YFSETQ. Written as DNA, the CDR3 is TGCGCCAGCAGCTTGCAGGACAGGGGTGATGAGCAGTTCTTC. It specifies CASSLQDRGDEQFF.

The genes are TRBV7-9 and TRBJ2-5; TRBD1 aligns across 10 bases. Germline-derived CDR1 and CDR2 are SEHNR and FQNEAQ (reference sequence). This CDR3 is 15 amino acids long. Trimming cost V 5 bases and J 7 bases; bases outside gene matches: 10. This CDR3 is CASSPPGTGAGTQYF. The CDR3 bases are TGTGCCAGCAGCCCTCCCGGGACAGGGGCTGGGACCCAGTACTTC.

The rearrangement uses TRBV30 and TRBJ1-1; D uncertain. V gave up 3 bases and J gave up 6 bases, with 20 bases separating them. Germline values: CDR1 GTSNPN, CDR2 SVGIG (reference sequence). CDR3 size: 15 residues. For the CDR3, the DNA is TGTGCCTGGAGGATCTTGGCCGGCGGCTACCCTGAAGCTTTCTTT. Encoded protein: CAWRILAGGYPEAFF.

This clone has a handful of counts. The chain uses TRBV19 and TRBJ2-7, with 7 positions matching TRBD2. CDR1 is LNHDA, CDR2 SQIVND, per germline (reference sequence). V shed 6 bases and J 4 bases; nucleotides not matched to a gene: 6. The CDR3 has 13 residues. The CDR3 DNA reads TGTGCCAGTAGCAACGTGGGGGGGTACGAGCAGTACTTC. This gives the protein CASSNVGGYEQYF.

The CDR3 coding sequence is TGTGCCAGTAGGACCCACACCGGGACAGGGCCCTACGAGCAGTACTTC. Protein product: CASRTHTGTGPYEQYF. The chain combines TRBV19 with TRBJ2-7, with 9 bases identical to TRBD1. The CDR3 has 16 amino acids. CDR1 and CDR2 from the germline V gene are LNHDA and SQIVND (reference sequence). V shed 6 bases and J 2 bases; nucleotides not matched to a gene: 11.

This clone was seen a few times. V is TRBV2 and J is TRBJ1-3; D is unresolved. The CDR3 is 20 amino acids. Trimming removed 4 bases from V and 0 bases from J, with 25 bases in between. Germline lookup yields CDR1 SNHLY and CDR2 FYNNEI. CDR3 DNA: TGTGCCAGCAGTGTCCCGACTAAAGACCTAGTAGGGAACTCTGGAAACACCATATATTTT. This encodes CASSVPTKDLVGNSGNTIYF. Filled out from reference TRBV2 and TRBJ1-3, the complete variable domain reads EPEVTQTPSHQVTQMGQEVILRCVPISNHLYFYWYRQILGQKVEFLVSFYNNEISEKSEIFDDQFSVERPDGSNFTLKIRSTKLEDSAMYFCASSVPTKDLVGNSGNTIYFGEGSWLTVV.

This chain joins TRBV3-1 (or the pseudogene TRBV3-2) and TRBJ1-2, with unresolved D. CDR1 and CDR2 from the germline V gene are LGHDT and YNNKEL (reference sequence). Trimming removed 4 bases from V and 4 bases from J, with 16 bases in between. This CDR3 is 15 amino acids long. CDR3 DNA sequence: TGTGCCAGCAGCCCCAGTATAGCGCTGAGCTATGGCTACACCTTC. This gives the protein CASSPSIALSYGYTF.

This chain uses TRBV7-2 with TRBJ1-5; 8 nucleotides line up with TRBD1. The CDR3 runs to 15 residues. In germline, CDR1 is SGHTA, CDR2 FQGNSA. V lost 4 bases to trimming and J lost 5 bases; unmatched junction nucleotides: 7. The CDR3 DNA sequence: TGTGCCAGCAGCTCACCGTCAGGGGGCCATCAGCCCCAGCATTTT. Its protein is CASSSPSGGHQPQHF.

The V call is TRBV6-1, the J call TRBJ2-1; TRBD2 agrees at 7 bases. The germline CDR1 and CDR2 sequences are MNHNS and SASEGT. The CDR3 totals 21 residues. With V trimmed by 2 bases and J by 0 bases, 19 bases remained unmatched. Here the CDR3 DNA reads TGTGCCAGCAGTGAAATTGCCGGGGGAGGGTTTCTCCTACGCTCCTACAATGAGCAGTTCTTC. Its translation is CASSEIAGGGFLLRSYNEQFF.

V is TRBV7-8 and J is TRBJ2-3; 8 nucleotides match TRBD2. This CDR3 is 16 amino acids long. The germline V gene has CDR1 SGHVS and CDR2 FQNEAQ. V was pared by 3 bases and J by 1 base, with 6 bases of the junction left unmatched. The CDR3 DNA reads TGTGCCAGCAGCTTGTACGGGGGGGGTGGCACAGATACGCAGTATTTT. This codes for CASSLYGGGGTDTQYF.